In its sample, the clone carrying this TCR beta chain was seen a few times. What it recognizes is unknown. CDR3 length: 15 amino acids. Trimming removed 6 bases from V and 3 bases from J; junction bases left unmatched: 3. CDR1 SGDLS and CDR2 YYNGEE come from the germline V gene. This entry comes from a study of cytomegalovirus exposure and HLA in healthy donors. Overall study: Unique TCRs numbering roughly 80 million, obtained from HLA-typed donors, made up an early data release.

Findings and caveats of the study: Solely CMV serostatus was available to characterize immune exposure. Earlier analysis yielded a pattern in which most TCR beta V segments were productive about 87% or about 30% of the time.

PCR was performed using 60 Vbeta and 13 Jbeta primers. As handled by the study authors: Later, an analysis found some 80 million unique TCR beta chains, and roughly 9.9 million of these were shared. Here immunoSEQ multiplex PCR was the method, and the copy in TCRdb shows in-frame clones only, minus some. That table supplies the V and J calls and clone size; D and trimming were determined from the DNA. The sample has under 250,000 clones; roughly 82% are singletons. V and J are TRBV9 and TRBJ2-5; TRBD2 agrees at 15 bases. This sequence originates from a middle-aged man in good health and CMV-seropositive. The material sequenced was PBMCs. As DNA, the CDR3 is TGTGCCAGCACCGGACTAGCGGGAGGGAAAGAGACCCAGTACTTC. Encoded protein: CASTGLAGGKETQYF.